This record looks at one TCR beta chain sequence and its context. This record belongs to a study of PD-L1 blockade in urothelial cancer. Across the study: Per blood sample, T cells had a median of approximately 150,000.

This sample's time point: peripheral blood 6 weeks after treatment start. CDR1 is GTSNPN and CDR2 is SVGIG in the germline V gene (reference sequence). V lost 3 bases and J lost 13, with 18 bases in between. The CDR3 is 13 amino acids. Each PCR received spiked synthetic TCR analog templates. Here immunoSEQ multiplex PCR was the method, and the copy in TCRdb shows in-frame clones only, minus some. The repertoire has 45,000 to 55,000 clones, 70% to 90% of them found once; the top ten carry 8% to 13%. The TCR was taken from a man in his sixties with urothelial cancer. Here the sequenced sample was PBMCs, taken around atezolizumab (anti-PD-L1) treatment. V and J are TRBV30 and TRBJ1-4; D gene unclear. The CDR3 sequence is CAWRDGGFDVLFF. The DNA of the CDR3 is TGTGCCTGGAGGGACGGAGGGTTCGATGTACTGTTTTTT.